One sample yielded the 9 T cell receptor beta chains listed below, sequenced in a study of human T cells and chemical hapten exposure. From the RACE reads, TCRdb called clonotypes with MiXCR, one entry per CDR3 protein. Seen here are about 77,000 distinct CDR3 sequences, 14% observed once, and the top ten hold 4.6%. Time point indicated: pre-sensitization, week 0. Treatment defined: therapeutic diphenylcyclopropenone sensitization with weekly scalp DPC. This specimen was whole blood, taken in connection with sensitization to the hapten diphenylcyclopropenone (DPC). The source is a woman in her forties or fifties with alopecia areata. Some clones in this sample may be carry-over from other donors' samples.

This clonotype was recorded at least ten times. The chain employs TRBV7-9 and TRBJ1-1; the match to TRBD1 covers 7 bases. Germline V gene data show CDR1 as SEHNR and CDR2 as FQNEAQ (reference sequence). The V segment lost 6 bases and the J segment 1 base; nucleotides outside the gene matches: 8. This CDR3 has 15 amino acids. CDR3 in amino acids: CASRAEQGTNTEAFF. Here the CDR3 DNA reads TGTGCCAGCAGGGCAGAACAGGGGACGAACACTGAAGCTTTCTTT. Filled out from reference TRBV7-9 and TRBJ1-1, the complete variable domain reads DTGVSQNPRHKITKRGQNVTFRCDPISEHNRLYWYRQTLGQGPEFLTYFQNEAQLEKSRLLSDRFSAERPKGSFSTLEIQRTEQGDSAMYLCASRAEQGTNTEAFFGQGTRLTVV.

Concerning this clonotype itself: Given a much more abundant clone one base away, this may be a read error. V usage is TRBV27 and J usage is TRBJ2-7; possible D gene TRBD2, 7 bases. This CDR3 has 12 residues. Germline lookup yields CDR1 MNHEY and CDR2 SMNVEV (reference sequence). The ends were cut back, 10 bases at V and 6 bases at J, with 16 bases in the middle. Here the CDR3 reads CANRYREGEQYF. The CDR3 coding sequence is TGTGCCAACAGATACAGGGAGGGCGAGCAGTACTTC.

This clonotype was counted between two and nine times. This chain joins TRBV29-1 and TRBJ1-1, with a tentative D call TRBD1 (6 bases). Between the trimmed V and J ends, which lost 6 bases and 4 bases, there was a span of 21 bases. The CDR3 is made up of 15 amino acids. Per germline, CDR1 SQVTM and CDR2 ANQGSEA. CDR3 DNA sequence: TGCAGCGTGGTTTCGCAGGGTAGGGGGAGCACTGAAGCTTTCTTT. This encodes CSVVSQGRGSTEAFF.

V and J are TRBV3-1 and TRBJ1-1; D perhaps matches TRBD1 (5 bases). The CDR3 extends over 15 amino acids. V dropped 0 bases and J dropped 6 bases, with 14 bases sitting between them. Per the germline V gene, CDR1 is LGHDT and CDR2 is YNNKEL (reference sequence). This chain's CDR3 is CASSQDPGRGAEAFF. CDR3 DNA: TGTGCCAGCAGCCAAGATCCGGGGAGGGGCGCTGAAGCTTTCTTT.

In its sample, this clonotype was seen many times. V usage is TRBV14 and J usage is TRBJ2-3; 7 bases map to TRBD1. Germline CDR1 and CDR2: SGHDN and FVKESK. With 4 bases clipped from V and 4 bases from J, the junction kept 5 bases outside the gene matches. The CDR3 is 14 residues long. The CDR3 region has the DNA TGTGCCAGCAGCCGGGACAGTGGGGCAGATACGCAGTATTTT. Amino acid sequence: CASSRDSGADTQYF.

V is TRBV7-9 and J is TRBJ2-1; TRBD2 might be the D (6 bases). The CDR3 length is 15 residues. Germline V gene lookup returns CDR1 SEHNR and CDR2 FQNEAQ (reference sequence). Trimming left V 4 bases short and J 6 bases short, with 16 bases between. As DNA, the CDR3 is TGTGCCAGCAGCTCCCGGAGGGCCGCCTTCAATGAGCAGTTCTTC. Translated: CASSSRRAAFNEQFF.

Only a few counts were recorded for this clonotype. The rearrangement uses TRBV20-1 and TRBJ2-7; 10 bases agree with TRBD1. V was pared by 6 bases and J by 1 base, with 3 bases of the junction left unmatched. Germline CDR1 is DFQATT and CDR2 is SNEGSKA (reference sequence). The CDR3 has 13 residues. CDR3 bases: TGCAGTGCCGGGACAGGGGAGTCCTACGAGCAGTACTTC. Encoded protein: CSAGTGESYEQYF.

This clonotype showed up just a few times. This sequence joins TRBV18 and TRBJ1-2; unclear D gene. The CDR3 spans 12 residues. V gave up 8 bases and J gave up 5 bases, with 12 bases separating them. The V gene's germline CDR1 is KGHSH and CDR2 LQKENI. The CDR3 coding sequence is TGTGCCAGCGCACTAGACACTTATGGCTACACCTTC. As protein: CASALDTYGYTF. Using reference TRBV18 and TRBJ1-2 for the parts outside the CDR3, the full variable domain is NAGVMQNPRHLVRRRGQEARLRCSPMKGHSHVYWYRQLPEEGLKFMVYLQKENIIDESGMPKERFSAEFPKEGPSILRIQQVVRGDSAAYFCASALDTYGYTFGSGTRLTVV.

This chain joins TRBV7-2 and TRBJ2-1; D possibly corresponds to TRBD2 (6 bases). Trimming took 7 bases from V and 0 from J, leaving 13 bases between them. Germline V gene data show CDR1 as SGHTA and CDR2 as FQGNSA. This CDR3 has 15 residues. The CDR3 region has the DNA TGTGCCAGCACCGTACAGCGGGTCTCCTACAATGAGCAGTTCTTC. Translating gives CASTVQRVSYNEQFF.